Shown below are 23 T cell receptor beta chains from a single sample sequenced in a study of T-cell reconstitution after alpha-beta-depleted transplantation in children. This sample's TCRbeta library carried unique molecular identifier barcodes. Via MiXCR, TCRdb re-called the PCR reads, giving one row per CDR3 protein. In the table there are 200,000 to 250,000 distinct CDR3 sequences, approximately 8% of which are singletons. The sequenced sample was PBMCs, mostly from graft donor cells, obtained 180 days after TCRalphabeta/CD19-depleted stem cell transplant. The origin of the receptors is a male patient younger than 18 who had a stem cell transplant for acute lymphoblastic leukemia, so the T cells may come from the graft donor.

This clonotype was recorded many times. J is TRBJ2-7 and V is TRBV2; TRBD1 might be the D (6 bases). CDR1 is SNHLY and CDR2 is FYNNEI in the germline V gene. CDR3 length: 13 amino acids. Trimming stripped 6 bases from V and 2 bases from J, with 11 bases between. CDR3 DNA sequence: TGTGCCAGCAGCCAGGACAGAGCCTACGAGCAGTACTTC. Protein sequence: CASSQDRAYEQYF.

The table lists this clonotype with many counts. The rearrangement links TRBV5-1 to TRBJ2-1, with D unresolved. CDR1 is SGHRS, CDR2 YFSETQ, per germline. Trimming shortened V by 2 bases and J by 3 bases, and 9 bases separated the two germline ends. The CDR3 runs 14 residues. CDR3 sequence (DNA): TGCGCCAGCAGCTTTAACGGGCTCTACAATGAGCAGTTCTTC. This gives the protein CASSFNGLYNEQFF. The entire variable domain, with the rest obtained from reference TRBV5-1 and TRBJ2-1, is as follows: KAGVTQTPRYLIKTRGQQVTLSCSPISGHRSVSWYQQTPGQGLQFLFEYFSETQRNKGNFPGRFSGRQFSNSRSEMNVSTLELGDSALYLCASSFNGLYNEQFFGPGTRLTVL.

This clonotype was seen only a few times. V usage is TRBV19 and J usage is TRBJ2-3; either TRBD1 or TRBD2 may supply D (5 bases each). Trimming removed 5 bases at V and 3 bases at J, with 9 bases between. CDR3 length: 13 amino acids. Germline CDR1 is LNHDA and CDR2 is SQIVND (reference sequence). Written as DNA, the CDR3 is TGTGCCAGTAGTGCGTGGGGGACAGATACGCAGTATTTT. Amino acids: CASSAWGTDTQYF.

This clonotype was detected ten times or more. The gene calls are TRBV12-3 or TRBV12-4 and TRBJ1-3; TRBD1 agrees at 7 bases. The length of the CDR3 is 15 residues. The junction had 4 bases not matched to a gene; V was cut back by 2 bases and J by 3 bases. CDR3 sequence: CASSLITGVGNTIYF. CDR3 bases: TGTGCCAGCAGTTTAATAACAGGGGTTGGAAACACCATATATTTT.

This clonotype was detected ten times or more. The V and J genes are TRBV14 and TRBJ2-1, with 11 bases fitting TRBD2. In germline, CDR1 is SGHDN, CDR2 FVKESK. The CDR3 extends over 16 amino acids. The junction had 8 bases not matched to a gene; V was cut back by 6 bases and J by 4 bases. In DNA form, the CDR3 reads TGTGCCAGCAGACCGACTAGCGGGAATCATTACAATGAGCAGTTCTTC. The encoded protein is CASRPTSGNHYNEQFF.

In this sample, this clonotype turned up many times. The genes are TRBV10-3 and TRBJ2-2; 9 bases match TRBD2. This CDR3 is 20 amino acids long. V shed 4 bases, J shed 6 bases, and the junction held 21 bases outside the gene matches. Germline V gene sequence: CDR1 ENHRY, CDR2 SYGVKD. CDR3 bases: TGTGCCATCAGTGGCGGGACCTCCTCTTCTAGCGGGATAAGGCCCGGGGAGCTGTTTTTT. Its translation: CAISGGTSSSSGIRPGELFF.

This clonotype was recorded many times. CDR3 residues: CASSRTGISQNIQYF. CDR3 bases: TGCGCCAGCAGCCGGACAGGCATCAGCCAAAACATTCAGTACTTC. The rearrangement joins TRBV5-1 to TRBJ2-4; TRBD1 matches 7 bases. CDR3 length: 15 residues. Germline V lookup: CDR1 SGHRS, CDR2 YFSETQ. Trimming cost V 4 bases and J 5 bases; bases outside gene matches: 9.

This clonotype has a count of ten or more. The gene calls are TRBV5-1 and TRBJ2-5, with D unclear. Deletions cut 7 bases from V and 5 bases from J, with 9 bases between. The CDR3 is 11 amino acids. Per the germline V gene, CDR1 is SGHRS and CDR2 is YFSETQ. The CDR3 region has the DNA TGCGCCAGCTGCTATGATGAGACCCAGTACTTC. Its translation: CASCYDETQYF.

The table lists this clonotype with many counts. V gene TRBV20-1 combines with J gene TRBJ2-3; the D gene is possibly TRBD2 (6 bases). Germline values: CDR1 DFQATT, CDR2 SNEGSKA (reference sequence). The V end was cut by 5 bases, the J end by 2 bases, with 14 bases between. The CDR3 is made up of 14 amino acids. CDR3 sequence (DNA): TGCAGTGCTCGGGACTCCCCCTTCACAGATACGCAGTATTTT. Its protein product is CSARDSPFTDTQYF.

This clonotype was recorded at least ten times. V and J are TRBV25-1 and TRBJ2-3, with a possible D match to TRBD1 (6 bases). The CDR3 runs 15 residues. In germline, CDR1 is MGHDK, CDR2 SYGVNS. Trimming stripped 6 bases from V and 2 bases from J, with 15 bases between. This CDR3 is CASSDMGAATDTQYF. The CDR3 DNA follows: TGTGCCAGCAGCGACATGGGGGCCGCCACAGATACGCAGTATTTT.

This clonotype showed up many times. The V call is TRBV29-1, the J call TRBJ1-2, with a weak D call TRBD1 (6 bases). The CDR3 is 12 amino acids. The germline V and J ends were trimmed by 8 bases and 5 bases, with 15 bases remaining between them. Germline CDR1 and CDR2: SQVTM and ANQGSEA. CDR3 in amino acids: CSSSGGPYGYTF. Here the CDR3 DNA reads TGCAGCTCCTCGGGGGGCCCTTATGGCTACACCTTC.

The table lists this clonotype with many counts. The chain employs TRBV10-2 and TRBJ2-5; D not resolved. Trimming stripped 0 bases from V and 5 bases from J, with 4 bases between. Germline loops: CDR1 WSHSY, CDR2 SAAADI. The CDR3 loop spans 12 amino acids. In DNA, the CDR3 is TGCGCCAGCAGTGAGTCGTGGGAGACCCAGTACTTC. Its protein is CASSESWETQYF.

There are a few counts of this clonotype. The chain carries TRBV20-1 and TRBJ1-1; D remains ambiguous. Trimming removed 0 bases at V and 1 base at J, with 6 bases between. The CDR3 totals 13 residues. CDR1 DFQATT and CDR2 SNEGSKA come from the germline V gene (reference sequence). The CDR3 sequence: CSARERTNTEAFF. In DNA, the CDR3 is TGCAGTGCTAGAGAGAGGACGAACACTGAAGCTTTCTTT.

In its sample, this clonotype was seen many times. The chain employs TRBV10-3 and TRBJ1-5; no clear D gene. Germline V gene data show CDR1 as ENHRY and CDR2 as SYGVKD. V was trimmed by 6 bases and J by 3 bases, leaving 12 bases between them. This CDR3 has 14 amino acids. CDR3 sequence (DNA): TGTGCCATCAGCCCTGACGGATTCAATCAGCCCCAGCATTTT. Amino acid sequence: CAISPDGFNQPQHF.

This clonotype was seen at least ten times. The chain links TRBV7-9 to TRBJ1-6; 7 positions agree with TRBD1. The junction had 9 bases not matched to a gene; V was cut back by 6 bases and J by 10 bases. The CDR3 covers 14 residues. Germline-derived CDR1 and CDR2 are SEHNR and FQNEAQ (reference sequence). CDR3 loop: CASSADRVTSPLHF. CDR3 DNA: TGTGCCAGCAGTGCCGACAGGGTAACGTCACCCCTCCACTTT.

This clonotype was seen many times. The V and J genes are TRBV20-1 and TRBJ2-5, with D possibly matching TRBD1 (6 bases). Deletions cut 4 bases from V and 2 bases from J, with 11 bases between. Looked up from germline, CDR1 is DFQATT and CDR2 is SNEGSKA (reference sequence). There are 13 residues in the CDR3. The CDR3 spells CSATPTGQETQYF. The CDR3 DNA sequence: TGCAGTGCTACCCCCACAGGGCAAGAGACCCAGTACTTC.

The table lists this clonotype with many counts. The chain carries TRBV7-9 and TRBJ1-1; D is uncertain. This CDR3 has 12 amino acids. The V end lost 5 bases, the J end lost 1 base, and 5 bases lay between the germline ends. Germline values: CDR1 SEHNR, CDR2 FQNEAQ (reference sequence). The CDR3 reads CASSPQNTEAFF. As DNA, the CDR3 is TGTGCCAGCAGCCCGCAGAACACTGAAGCTTTCTTT.

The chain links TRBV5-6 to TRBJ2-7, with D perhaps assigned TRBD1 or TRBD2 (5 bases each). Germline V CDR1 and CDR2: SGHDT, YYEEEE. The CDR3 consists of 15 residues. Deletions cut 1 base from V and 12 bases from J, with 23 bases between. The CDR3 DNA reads TGTGCCAGCAGCTTGCCCGGGACGTTTCACTACGGGCGGTACTTC. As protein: CASSLPGTFHYGRYF.

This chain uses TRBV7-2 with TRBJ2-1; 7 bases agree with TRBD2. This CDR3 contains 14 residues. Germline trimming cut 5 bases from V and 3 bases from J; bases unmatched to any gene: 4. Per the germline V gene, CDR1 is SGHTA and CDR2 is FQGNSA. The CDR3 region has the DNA TGTGCCAGCAGCCCAAGCGGGAACTACAATGAGCAGTTCTTC. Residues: CASSPSGNYNEQFF.

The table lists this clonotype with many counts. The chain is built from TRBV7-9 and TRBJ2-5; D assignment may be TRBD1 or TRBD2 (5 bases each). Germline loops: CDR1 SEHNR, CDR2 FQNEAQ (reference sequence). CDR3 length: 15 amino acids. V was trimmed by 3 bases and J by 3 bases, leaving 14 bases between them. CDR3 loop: CASSFEWDLEETQYF. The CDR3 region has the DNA TGTGCCAGCAGCTTTGAATGGGACCTAGAAGAGACCCAGTACTTC.

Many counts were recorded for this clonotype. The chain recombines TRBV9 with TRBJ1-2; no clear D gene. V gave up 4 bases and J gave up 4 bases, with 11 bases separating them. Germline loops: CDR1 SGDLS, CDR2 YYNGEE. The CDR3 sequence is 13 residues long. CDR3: CASSRRTGYGYTF. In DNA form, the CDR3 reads TGTGCCAGCAGCAGAAGGACGGGCTATGGCTACACCTTC. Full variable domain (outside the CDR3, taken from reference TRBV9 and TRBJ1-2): DSGVTQTPKHLITATGQRVTLRCSPRSGDLSVYWYQQSLDQGLQFLIQYYNGEERAKGNILERFSAQQFPDLHSELNLSSLELGDSALYFCASSRRTGYGYTFGSGTRLTVV.

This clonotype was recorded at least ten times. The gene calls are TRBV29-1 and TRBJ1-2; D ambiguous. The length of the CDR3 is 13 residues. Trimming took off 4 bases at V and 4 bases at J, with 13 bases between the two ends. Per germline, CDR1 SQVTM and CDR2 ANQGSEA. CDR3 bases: TGCAGCGTTGGGGAGCAGGCCGTCTATGGCTACACCTTC. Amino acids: CSVGEQAVYGYTF.

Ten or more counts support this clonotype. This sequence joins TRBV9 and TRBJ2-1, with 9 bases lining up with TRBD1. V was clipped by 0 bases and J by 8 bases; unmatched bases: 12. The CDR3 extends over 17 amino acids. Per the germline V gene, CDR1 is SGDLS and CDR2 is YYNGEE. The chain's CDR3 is CASSVGGGDRASDEQFF. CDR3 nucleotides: TGTGCCAGCAGCGTAGGTGGGGGGGACAGGGCGTCGGATGAGCAGTTCTTC.